These 21 T cell receptor beta chains share one sample of origin, sequenced in a study of Ad26.COV2.S vaccination and SARS-CoV-2 variants. Some clones are missing from TCRdb's copy, which holds only in-frame ones; the method was immunoSEQ multiplex PCR. The sample records 300,000 to 450,000 clones, roughly 94% being singletons. The source was peripheral blood, collected after recovery from COVID-19. The receptor set was obtained from a human donor who had recovered from COVID-19.

The rearrangement links TRBV9 to TRBJ2-2, with D possibly matching TRBD2 (5 bases). The CDR3 contains 15 residues. V gave up 0 bases and J gave up 7 bases, with 13 bases separating them. CDR1 SGDLS and CDR2 YYNGEE come from the germline V gene. This CDR3 is CASSVEPGRDGELFF. CDR3 DNA sequence: TGTGCCAGCAGCGTAGAGCCCGGCCGGGACGGGGAGCTGTTTTTT.

This chain joins TRBV3-1 (or the pseudogene TRBV3-2) and TRBJ1-3, with no clear D. In germline, CDR1 is LGHDT, CDR2 YNNKEL (reference sequence). The CDR3 is 11 residues long. The V and J ends lost 1 base and 8 bases respectively, with 3 bases between them. The CDR3 loop reads CASSQVDTIYF. Here the CDR3 DNA reads TGTGCCAGCAGCCAAGTAGACACCATATATTTT.

The gene calls are TRBV5-1 and TRBJ1-6, with D maybe TRBD1 (5 bases). Germline loops: CDR1 SGHRS, CDR2 YFSETQ. The CDR3 extends over 13 amino acids. The germline V and J ends were trimmed by 4 bases and 9 bases, with 11 bases remaining between them. CDR3 sequence (DNA): TGCGCCAGCAGCCAGGACATGAGTTCACCCCTCCACTTT. Protein sequence: CASSQDMSSPLHF.

The chain has TRBV12-5 and TRBJ1-2; D is undetermined. Germline lookup yields CDR1 LGHNT and CDR2 FRNRAP. The CDR3 runs 15 residues. V lost 4 bases to trimming and J lost 4 bases, with 16 bases between them. The CDR3 nucleotides read TGTGCTAGTGGTTCATCATCCGGGTCCCCCTATGGCTACACCTTC. Translation gives CASGSSSGSPYGYTF. Looking up the rest from reference TRBV12-5 and TRBJ1-2 gives the full variable domain: DARVTQTPRHKVTEMGQEVTMRCQPILGHNTVFWYRQTMMQGLELLAYFRNRAPLDDSGMPKDRFSAEMPDATLATLKIQPSEPRDSAVYFCASGSSSGSPYGYTFGSGTRLTVV.

About this clone itself: Different DNA sequences within this sample yield the same CDR3. The CDR3 loop reads CASSVGGRLNTEAFF. The CDR3 DNA reads TGTGCCAGCAGCGTAGGGGGGCGTTTGAACACTGAAGCTTTCTTT. This chain joins TRBV9 and TRBJ1-1; TRBD1 is a possible D gene (6 bases). Germline CDR1 and CDR2: SGDLS and YYNGEE. The CDR3 loop spans 15 amino acids. The V gene lost 0 bases and the J gene lost 0 bases, with 9 bases spanning the gap. Based on the CDR3 plus reference TRBV9 and TRBJ1-1, the full variable domain is DSGVTQTPKHLITATGQRVTLRCSPRSGDLSVYWYQQSLDQGLQFLIQYYNGEERAKGNILERFSAQQFPDLHSELNLSSLELGDSALYFCASSVGGRLNTEAFFGQGTRLTVV.

This chain links TRBV3-1 (or the pseudogene TRBV3-2) with TRBJ1-1, with D possibly TRBD1 on 5 matching bases. The CDR3 loop spans 16 amino acids. Between the trimmed V and J ends, which lost 0 bases and 4 bases, there was a span of 15 bases. The germline V gene has CDR1 LGHDT and CDR2 YNNKEL (reference sequence). The chain's CDR3 is CASSQELGGGGTEAFF. The DNA for the CDR3 is TGTGCCAGCAGCCAAGAATTGGGGGGTGGAGGCACTGAAGCTTTCTTT.

This chain connects TRBV7-6 to TRBJ2-6; D possibly uses TRBD1 or TRBD2 (6 bases each). This CDR3 has 16 amino acids. Germline V gene lookup returns CDR1 SGHVS and CDR2 FNYEAQ. Trimming cost V 5 bases and J 4 bases, with 15 bases left between them. DNA for the CDR3: TGTGCCAGCAGCCCTCTCTACGGGGGCGGGGCCAACGTCCTGACTTTC. Amino acids: CASSPLYGGGANVLTF.

The rearrangement joins TRBV20-1 to TRBJ1-1; D is possibly TRBD1 (5 bases). The CDR3 contains 10 residues. The germline V gene has CDR1 DFQATT and CDR2 SNEGSKA (reference sequence). Trimming removed 3 bases at V and 8 bases at J, with 7 bases between. This CDR3 is CSARGREAFF. Here the CDR3 DNA reads TGCAGTGCTAGGGGGCGGGAAGCTTTCTTT.

The V and J genes are TRBV19 and TRBJ1-2; 9 nucleotides agree with TRBD1. The CDR3 contains 14 residues. From germline, CDR1 is LNHDA and CDR2 SQIVND (reference sequence). The V and J ends lost 4 bases and 2 bases, in that order; junction bases with no gene match: 2. The DNA for the CDR3 is TGTGCCAGTAGTAGCACAGGGGGCAACTATGGCTACACCTTC. Its protein product is CASSSTGGNYGYTF.

In its sample, this clone was seen once. The V gene is TRBV5-4, the J gene TRBJ2-1, with unresolved D. V was pared by 0 bases and J by 4 bases, with 14 bases between. The CDR3 runs to 16 residues. CDR1 is SGHNT and CDR2 is YYREEE in the germline V gene (reference sequence). CDR3: CASSLVRLQRYNEQFF. In DNA form, the CDR3 reads TGTGCCAGCAGCTTGGTAAGGCTACAACGATACAATGAGCAGTTCTTC.

This clone was detected a few times. The rearrangement links TRBV5-1 to TRBJ1-4; D possibly corresponds to TRBD1 (6 bases). Germline CDR1 SGHRS, CDR2 YFSETQ. Trimming removed 3 bases from V and 0 bases from J, with 12 bases in between. The CDR3 runs 16 residues. The DNA of the CDR3 is TGCGCCAGCAGCTACGGGGGGGCCGCAACTAATGAAAAACTGTTTTTT. Amino acid sequence: CASSYGGAATNEKLFF.

This rearrangement joins TRBV7-3 to TRBJ2-2; D uncertain. This CDR3 region has 14 residues. Between the trimmed V and J ends, which lost 4 bases and 0 bases, there was a span of 6 bases. Looked up from germline, CDR1 is SGHTA and CDR2 is FQGTGA. CDR3 sequence reads: CASSSNSNTGELFF. The CDR3 DNA reads TGTGCCAGCAGCTCAAACTCGAACACCGGGGAGCTGTTTTTT.

J is TRBJ1-4 and V is TRBV7-9; no definite D call. Germline-derived CDR1 and CDR2 are SEHNR and FQNEAQ (reference sequence). V was shortened by 5 bases and J by 6 bases, with 7 bases between the two germline ends. This CDR3 spans 12 amino acids. The CDR3 coding sequence is TGTGCCAGCAGCGCGAGTTATGAAAAACTGTTTTTT. This codes for CASSASYEKLFF.

Remarks on this clone: The same CDR3 arises from other DNA sequences in this sample as well. The chain employs TRBV10-3 and TRBJ2-2; D remains ambiguous. Germline CDR1 ENHRY, CDR2 SYGVKD. Between the trimmed V and J ends, which lost 2 bases and 2 bases, there was a span of 0 bases. This CDR3 has 12 amino acids. CDR3 bases: TGTGCCATCAGTGAGAACACCGGGGAGCTGTTTTTT. This translates into CAISENTGELFF.

This sequence joins TRBV14 and TRBJ1-3; D perhaps matches TRBD1 (6 bases). The germline V gene has CDR1 SGHDN and CDR2 FVKESK. V dropped 0 bases and J dropped 2 bases, with 14 bases sitting between them. The CDR3 has 17 residues. CDR3 sequence reads: CASSQDRYRVAGNTIYF. The DNA of the CDR3 is TGTGCCAGCAGCCAAGATCGCTACAGGGTAGCTGGAAACACCATATATTTT.

Only one count was recorded for this clone. The chain employs TRBV4-1 and TRBJ2-1; 16 bases align to TRBD2. CDR3 length: 16 amino acids. V was pared by 4 bases and J by 12 bases, with 9 bases of the junction left unmatched. Germline lookup yields CDR1 MGHRA and CDR2 YSYEKL. The CDR3 DNA is TGCGCCAGCAGCCTTGGGACTAGCGGGGGGGCCCGGGGGCAGTTCTTC. It translates to CASSLGTSGGARGQFF.

This sequence joins TRBV6-2 or TRBV6-3 and TRBJ1-2, with 7 bases matching TRBD1. The CDR3 has 15 amino acids. Unmatched junction bases numbered 11, after V lost 6 bases and J lost 4 bases. In germline, CDR1 is MNHEY, CDR2 SVGEGT. Here the CDR3 DNA reads TGTGCCAGCAGCTTCCTCGAACAGGGGCTCTATGGCTACACCTTC. Its protein is CASSFLEQGLYGYTF.

V and J are TRBV6-5 and TRBJ1-2; TRBD1 might be the D (5 bases). Germline V gives CDR1 MNHEY, CDR2 SVGAGI. V shed 6 bases and J shed 0 bases, with 14 bases lying between them. The CDR3 spans 15 residues. DNA for the CDR3: TGTGCCAGCAGCTCGTCGGGGGGGGCTAACTATGGCTACACCTTC. Its translation is CASSSSGGANYGYTF.

This chain links TRBV7-2 with TRBJ2-7; D is ambiguous. The V gene's germline CDR1 is SGHTA and CDR2 FQGNSA. With 3 bases removed from V and 4 bases from J, the gap between germline ends came to 7 bases. CDR3 length: 12 residues. DNA for the CDR3: TGTGCCAGCAGCTTTTCTTTTTACGAGCAGTACTTC. Its protein is CASSFSFYEQYF.

The chain carries TRBV5-1 and TRBJ1-2; D is perhaps TRBD1 (6 bases). CDR1 and CDR2 (germline): SGHRS, YFSETQ. The CDR3 loop spans 15 amino acids. V lost 4 bases to trimming and J lost 4 bases, with 17 bases between them. CDR3 protein: CASSLGGGQLYGYTF. The CDR3 region has the DNA TGCGCCAGCAGCCTTGGGGGTGGACAGCTCTATGGCTACACCTTC.

The chain recombines TRBV5-1 with TRBJ2-5; D ambiguous. CDR3 length: 15 amino acids. V was trimmed by 0 bases and J by 2 bases, leaving 11 bases between them. From germline, CDR1 is SGHRS and CDR2 YFSETQ. The CDR3 protein is CASSLVSAHQETQYF. In DNA form, the CDR3 reads TGCGCCAGCAGCTTGGTATCGGCGCATCAAGAGACCCAGTACTTC.